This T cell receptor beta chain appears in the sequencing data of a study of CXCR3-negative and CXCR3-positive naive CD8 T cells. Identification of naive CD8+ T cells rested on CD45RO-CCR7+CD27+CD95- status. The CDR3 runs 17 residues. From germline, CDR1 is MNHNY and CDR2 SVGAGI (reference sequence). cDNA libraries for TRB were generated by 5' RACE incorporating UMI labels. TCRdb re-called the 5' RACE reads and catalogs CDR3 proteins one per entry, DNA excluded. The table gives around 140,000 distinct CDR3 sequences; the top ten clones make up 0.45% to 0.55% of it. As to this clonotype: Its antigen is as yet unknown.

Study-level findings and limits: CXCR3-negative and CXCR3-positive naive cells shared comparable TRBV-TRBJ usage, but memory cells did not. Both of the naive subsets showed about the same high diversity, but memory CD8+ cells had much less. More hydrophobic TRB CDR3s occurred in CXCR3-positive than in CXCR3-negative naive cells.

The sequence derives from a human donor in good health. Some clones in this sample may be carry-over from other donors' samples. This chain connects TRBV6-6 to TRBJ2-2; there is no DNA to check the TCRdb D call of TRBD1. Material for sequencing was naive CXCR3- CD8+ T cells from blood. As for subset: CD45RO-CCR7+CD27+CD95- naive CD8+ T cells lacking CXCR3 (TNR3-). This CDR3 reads CASSYWNRGRDTGELFF.